Below, one T cell receptor beta chain is given with its context. Looked up from germline, CDR1 is SGHKS and CDR2 is YYEKEE (reference sequence). The length of the CDR3 is 16 residues. V lost 3 bases, J lost 4 bases, and 8 bases stayed unmatched. This entry comes from a study of blood T cell repertoires in COVID-19. As for the study in general: The United States, Italy and Spain provided the acute and convalescent COVID-19 samples. From T cells, B-cell-depleted T cells, or PBMCs came the material, which was cDNA or gDNA.

In the study's own analysis: Amplification of reference gene primers provided the estimated nucleated cell counts. The protocol was immunoSEQ multiplex PCR, while the TCRdb copy is restricted to in-frame clones and leaves out a portion. V and J calls and clone size are as listed in that table; D and trimming were resolved from the DNA. The profile covers fewer than 200,000 clones, with around nine tenths appearing a single time and approximately 2.5% taken by the ten largest. The sequenced sample was peripheral blood. The sequence was collected from a man aged 35-49 years with active or convalescent COVID-19. The rearrangement uses TRBV5-5 and TRBJ1-4; TRBD1 matches at 8 bases. CDR3 protein: CASSWGIQGDNEKLFF. The CDR3 region has the DNA TGTGCCAGCAGCTGGGGAATACAGGGGGATAATGAAAAACTGTTTTTT.